This T cell receptor (beta chain) derives from a study of blood T cells in healthy people across ages. Study-wide results and caveats: Donors of long life had a larger count of naive CD4+ cells and greater diversity than aged donors.

The CDR3 sequence is 15 residues long. V was trimmed by 5 bases and J by 0 bases, leaving 10 bases between them. Germline V gene data show CDR1 as SEHNR and CDR2 as FQNEAQ (reference sequence). A second roughly 6 to 11 cycle PCR used barcoded and J-beta primers. Each cDNA molecule carried a tag from a template-switch adaptor that contained 12 random nucleotides. MiXCR was run by TCRdb on the 5' RACE reads, yielding one entry per CDR3 protein. In the table there are around 800,000 distinct CDR3 sequences, more than 40% of which are singletons. Details on this clonotype: Its antigen is unidentified.

The sequencing input was blood. The chain carries TRBV7-9 and TRBJ1-4; D uncertain. This receptor was obtained from a man aged 55-75 years in good health. The CDR3 protein is CASSPRQSTNEKLFF. DNA of the CDR3: TGTGCCAGCAGCCCTCGACAATCAACTAATGAAAAACTGTTTTTT.